These T cell receptor beta chains were read from a single sample in a study of PD-L1 blockade in urothelial cancer. TCRdb's copy holds only in-frame clones and misses some; the assay was immunoSEQ multiplex PCR. The table lists about 72,000 clones, about 90% of them singletons. This sample comprised PBMCs, obtained around atezolizumab (anti-PD-L1) treatment. The receptors stem from an older man with urothelial cancer. Both conserved end residues are part of each CDR3. The D gene is left open where the match is weak. For some rows the clone size is stated as once, few or many, or as a class when expanded; others skip it.

d_call j_call clone_size v_call cdr3_nt cdr3_aa
NA TRBJ2-1 few TRBV12-5 TGTGCTAGTGGTTTGGTACAGGGAGGGAGCTCCTACAATGAGCAGTTCTTC CASGLVQGGSSYNEQFF
TRBD2 TRBJ2-5 NA TRBV6-1 TGTGCCAGCTCGGGGGGGAGCCAAGAGACCCAGTACTTC CASSGGSQETQYF
NA TRBJ1-1 NA TRBV6-5 TGTGCCAGCAGCTTAAACTGGAACACTGAAGCTTTCTTT CASSLNWNTEAFF
TRBD1 TRBJ2-3 NA TRBV5-1 TGCGCCAGCAGCTGGACAGGAGCAGATACGCAGTATTTT CASSWTGADTQYF
TRBD1 TRBJ1-2 NA TRBV28 TGTGCCAGCAGCGACAGGGGTAACTATGGCTACACCTTC CASSDRGNYGYTF
TRBD1 TRBJ1-5 NA TRBV6-1 TGTGCCATAGGGGGCGCGGTCAACAATCAGCCCCAGCATTTT CAIGGAVNNQPQHF
NA TRBJ1-4 NA TRBV6-6 TGTGCCAGCAGTTACTCAAGGGGCAGGGGTGAAAAACTGTTTTTT CASSYSRGRGEKLFF
TRBD1 TRBJ1-5 NA TRBV19 TGTGCCAGTAGTATACGACAGGGGCGTAGCAATCAGCCCCAGCATTTT CASSIRQGRSNQPQHF
TRBD2 TRBJ2-1 medium-sized TRBV7-2 TGTGCCAGCAGCTACGGGGGAGGGGCCTACAATGAGCAGTTCTTC CASSYGGGAYNEQFF
TRBD1 TRBJ1-2 NA TRBV5-6 TGTGCCAGCAGCTTGGGGACAGGGAACGGCTACACCTTC CASSLGTGNGYTF
TRBD2 TRBJ2-3 NA TRBV6-5 TGTGCCAGCAGCCTTAGCGGGAGAACAGGAGATACGCAGTATTTT CASSLSGRTGDTQYF
TRBD1 TRBJ2-7 NA TRBV5-1 TGCGCCAGCAGCTTCCTCCCAGGACAGGGAAATTACGAGCAGTACTTC CASSFLPGQGNYEQYF
TRBD1 TRBJ2-1 NA TRBV2 TGTGCCAGCCGATTTAGACAGGGGGGTGAGCAGTTCTTC CASRFRQGGEQFF
NA TRBJ1-5 NA TRBV4-1 TGCGCCAGCTCTCCAGGGAATTGGGGCAATCAGCCCCAGCATTTT CASSPGNWGNQPQHF
TRBD2 TRBJ2-3 NA TRBV7-9 TGTGCCAGCAGCCCGACTAGCGGGAAAAGGACAGATACGCAGTATTTT CASSPTSGKRTDTQYF
TRBD1 TRBJ2-7 NA TRBV10-3 TGTGCCATCCAACCTACGACAGGGCGAAGCGCAGTAAGCTTC CAIQPTTGRSAVSF
TRBD1 TRBJ2-7 NA TRBV6-6 TGTGCCAGCAGTTACTCGTGGGACAGGGGGAGGTACGAGCAGTACTTC CASSYSWDRGRYEQYF
TRBD2 TRBJ2-7 NA TRBV5-1 TGCGCCAGCAGCTTGGCCAGCGGGAGGCCCTACGAGCAGTACTTC CASSLASGRPYEQYF
NA TRBJ1-4 NA TRBV18 TGTGCCAGCTTAAAGATCCGGGGTGAAAAACTGTTTTTT CASLKIRGEKLFF
NA TRBJ1-2 few TRBV12-5 TGTGCTAGTGGTTTGGACAGAAACTATGGCTACACCTTC CASGLDRNYGYTF
TRBD2 TRBJ2-7 NA TRBV5-6 TGTGCCAGCAGCTTGGGCTCTTCTGGGAGGGAAGGTGTCCGTGAGCAGTACTTC CASSLGSSGREGVREQYF
NA TRBJ2-4 medium-sized TRBV6-1 TGTGCCAGCAGTGCGGGGAGGGCCAAAAACATTCAGTACTTC CASSAGRAKNIQYF
NA TRBJ2-2 NA TRBV19 TGTGCCAGTACCCTGATGGGGGCGGCCACCGGGGAGCTGTTTTTT CASTLMGAATGELFF
TRBD1 TRBJ2-7 NA TRBV5-1 TGCGCCAGCAGCAGGGGGGCCGGGACAGGTGACAACGAGCAGTACTTC CASSRGAGTGDNEQYF
TRBD1 TRBJ1-5 NA TRBV28 TGTGCCAGCAGTTTAGTGGGACAGGGGTTTGGGCTCAATCAGCCCCAGCATTTT CASSLVGQGFGLNQPQHF
NA TRBJ2-3 NA TRBV30 TGTGCCTGGAGAAAAGCGGGCGGCACAGATACGCAGTATTTT CAWRKAGGTDTQYF
NA TRBJ2-7 NA TRBV10-1 TGCGCCAGCAGTGAGTCGGTCGGGGGAGTAGGCGAGCAGTACTTC CASSESVGGVGEQYF
TRBD1 TRBJ1-2 once TRBV7-2 TGTGCCAGCAGCTTAAACGGTGGGACAGGGAGCGATGGCTACACCTTC CASSLNGGTGSDGYTF
NA TRBJ2-6 once TRBV9 TGTGCCAGCAGCGTAGTAACGAGCTCCGGGGCCAACGTCCTGACTTTC CASSVVTSSGANVLTF
TRBD1 TRBJ1-4 NA TRBV6-1 TGTGCCAGCAGACCCCGGGACAGGAATGAAAAACTGTTTTTT CASRPRDRNEKLFF
TRBD2 TRBJ2-3 NA TRBV18 TGTGCCAGCTCCAGACCCTGGACTAGCGGGAGGAAGATTAACACAGATACGCAGTATTTT CASSRPWTSGRKINTDTQYF
TRBD2 TRBJ2-2 NA TRBV9 TGTGCCAGCAGCGTAGAGGTCCGGGGGGCCGGGGAGCTGTTTTTT CASSVEVRGAGELFF
NA TRBJ2-2 once TRBV28 TGTGCCAGCAGTTACGCAGGGGCTTCCACCGGGGAGCTGTTTTTT CASSYAGASTGELFF
TRBD1 TRBJ2-7 NA TRBV7-9 TGTGCCAGCAGCCACAGGACAGGGACCTCCTACGAGCAGTACTTC CASSHRTGTSYEQYF
NA TRBJ1-2 NA TRBV4-1 TGCGCCAGCAGCCAAGAAGAGAAAGTACAGGGTCTTGGCTACACCTTC CASSQEEKVQGLGYTF
NA TRBJ2-1 NA TRBV11-2 TGTGCCAGCAGCTTACGGGTGGCCTTCGATGAGCAGTTCTTC CASSLRVAFDEQFF
NA TRBJ1-5 NA TRBV28 TGTGCCAGCAGTCTCCCGCGCGGTCCGAGCAATCAGCCCCAGCATTTT CASSLPRGPSNQPQHF
TRBD1 TRBJ2-5 NA TRBV5-1 TGCGCCAGCAGCTTGAGGTCCGGACAGGGATCACAAGAGACCCAGTACTTC CASSLRSGQGSQETQYF
NA TRBJ2-1 NA TRBV6-5 TGTGCCAGCACCCCCCGCCCGGCTAGCTATGTTGAGCAGTTCTTC CASTPRPASYVEQFF
TRBD2 TRBJ2-7 NA TRBV6-5 TGTGCCAGCAGCAAACTAGCGGGAGGCACCTACGAGCAGTACTTC CASSKLAGGTYEQYF
TRBD1 TRBJ2-7 NA TRBV19 TGTGCCAGTAGTATACGGACAGGTATAACCTACGAGCAGTACTTC CASSIRTGITYEQYF
TRBD2 TRBJ2-1 NA TRBV19 TGTGCCAGTAGGAGGACTAGCGTATTCGGGAATGAGCAGTTCTTC CASRRTSVFGNEQFF
NA TRBJ1-1 once TRBV28 TGTGCCAGCAGGACAGTCATGAACACTGAAGCTTTCTTT CASRTVMNTEAFF
NA TRBJ1-1 NA TRBV19 TGTGCCAGTAATGCAGAGAACACTGAAGCTTTCTTT CASNAENTEAFF
NA TRBJ2-7 once TRBV5-1 TGCGCCAGCAGCTTGCCCCCCGCCTACGAGCAGTACTTC CASSLPPAYEQYF
NA TRBJ2-5 NA TRBV4-2 TGTGCCAGCAGTAGCTACCAAGAGACCCAGTACTTC CASSSYQETQYF
TRBD1 TRBJ1-2 few TRBV7-3 TGTGCCAGCAGCGGGACAGGAGAGAATGGCTACACCTTC CASSGTGENGYTF
TRBD2 TRBJ2-6 once TRBV27 TGTGCCAGCAGACGGACTAGCGGGAGCCCCTCTGGGGCCAACGTCCTGACTTTC CASRRTSGSPSGANVLTF